What follows is one TCR beta chain and its context. The target antigen is unknown. The data originate from a study of cytomegalovirus exposure and HLA in healthy donors. The study's findings and limits: A few V segments could not be told apart, such as TRBV6-2 and TRBV6-3, and were left out.

The PCR employed 60 Vbeta primers together with 13 Jbeta primers. Profiled with immunoSEQ multiplex PCR; TCRdb holds only in-frame clones, not every one. The repertoire has fewer than 150,000 clones, roughly three quarters of them found once; the top ten carry approximately 4%. The CDR3 consists of 18 residues. V lost 4 bases, J lost 2 bases, and 13 bases stayed unmatched. Germline V gives CDR1 MGHRA, CDR2 YSYEKL. The sample taken for sequencing was PBMCs. This sequence originates from a man aged 18 to 29 in good health and CMV-seronegative. This chain connects TRBV4-1 to TRBJ2-5; TRBD2 aligns across 10 bases. The CDR3 region is CASSPRRATSGLQETQYF. The CDR3 region has the DNA TGCGCCAGCAGCCCCCGAAGGGCGACTAGCGGGTTGCAAGAGACCCAGTACTTC.